Below, 3 T cell receptor beta chains from the same sample are listed, as sequenced in a study of T cell responses to AZD1222 COVID-19 vaccine. Libraries were prepared by immunoSEQ multiplex PCR; TCRdb keeps only in-frame clonotypes and omits some of them. This sample carries fewer than 75,000 clones, 75% to 95% of them seen once, and the ten largest clones take over 5.5%. This specimen was peripheral blood, taken 28 days after the second dose of the MenACWY control vaccine. These receptors were collected from an adult who received the MenACWY meningococcal vaccine as a control.

The chain recombines TRBV24-1 with TRBJ1-3; 7 nucleotides line up with TRBD1. The CDR3 spans 12 residues. The germline CDR1 and CDR2 sequences are KGHDR and SFDVKD. Germline trimming cut 12 bases from V and 4 bases from J; bases unmatched to any gene: 5. CDR3 sequence: CARGGRGNTIYF. The CDR3 nucleotides read TGTGCCCGAGGGGGCAGGGGAAACACCATATATTTT.

This clone was recorded once. This sequence joins TRBV28 and TRBJ2-1; possibly TRBD1 or TRBD2 for D (5 bases each). Germline V lookup: CDR1 MDHEN, CDR2 SYDVKM. Trimming left V 5 bases short and J 4 bases short, with 18 bases between. This CDR3 has 16 residues. CDR3 nucleotide sequence: TGTGCCAGCAGTCAACCGCTCGGGACGCAGTACAATGAGCAGTTCTTC. This gives the protein CASSQPLGTQYNEQFF.

The chain employs TRBV30 and TRBJ2-1, with unresolved D. The CDR3 totals 11 residues. Germline V CDR1 and CDR2: GTSNPN, SVGIG (reference sequence). Trimming left V 0 bases short and J 8 bases short, with 5 bases between. CDR3 loop: CAWSVTYEQFF. DNA for the CDR3: TGTGCCTGGAGTGTAACCTATGAGCAGTTCTTC.